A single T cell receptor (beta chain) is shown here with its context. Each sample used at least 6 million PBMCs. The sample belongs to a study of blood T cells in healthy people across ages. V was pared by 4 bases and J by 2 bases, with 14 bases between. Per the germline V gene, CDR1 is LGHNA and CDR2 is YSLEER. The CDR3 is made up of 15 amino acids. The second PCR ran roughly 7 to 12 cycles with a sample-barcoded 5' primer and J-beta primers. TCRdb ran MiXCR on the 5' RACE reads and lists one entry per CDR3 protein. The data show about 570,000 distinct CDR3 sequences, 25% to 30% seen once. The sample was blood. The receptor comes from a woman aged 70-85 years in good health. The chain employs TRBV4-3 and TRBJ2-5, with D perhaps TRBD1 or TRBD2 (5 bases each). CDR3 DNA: TGCGCCAGCAGCCTGACCCCGGGGCCACAAGAGACCCAGTACTTC. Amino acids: CASSLTPGPQETQYF.